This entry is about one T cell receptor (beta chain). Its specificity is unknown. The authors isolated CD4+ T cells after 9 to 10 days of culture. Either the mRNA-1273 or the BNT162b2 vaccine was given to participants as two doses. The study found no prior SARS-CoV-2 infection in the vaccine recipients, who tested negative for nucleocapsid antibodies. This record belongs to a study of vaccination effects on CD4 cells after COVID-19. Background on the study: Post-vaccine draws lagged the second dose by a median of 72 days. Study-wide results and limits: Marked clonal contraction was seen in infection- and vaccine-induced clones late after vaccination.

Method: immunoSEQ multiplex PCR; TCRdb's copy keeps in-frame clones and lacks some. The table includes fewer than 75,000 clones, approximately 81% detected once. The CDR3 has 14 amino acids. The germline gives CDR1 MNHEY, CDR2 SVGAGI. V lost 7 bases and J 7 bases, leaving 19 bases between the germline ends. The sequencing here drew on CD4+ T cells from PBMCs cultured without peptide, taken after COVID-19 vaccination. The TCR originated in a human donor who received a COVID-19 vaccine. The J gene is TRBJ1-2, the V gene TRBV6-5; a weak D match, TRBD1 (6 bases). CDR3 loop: CASISSGAWAGYTF. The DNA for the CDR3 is TGTGCCAGCATATCATCAGGGGCCTGGGCTGGCTACACCTTC.